Below, 2 T cell receptor beta chains from the same sample are listed, as sequenced in a study of shared T cell receptors in the human thymus. TCRdb's copy holds only in-frame clones and misses some; the assay was immunoSEQ multiplex PCR. The sample includes roughly 700,000 clones, approximately 87% seen only once; the top ten take roughly 0.0097%. These data were likewise used in another study, on human thymus T cells.

The sequenced material came from thymocytes. These receptors originate from a boy under three years old with a congenital heart defect.

The chain is built from TRBV29-1 and TRBJ2-3; D is uncertain. CDR1 is SQVTM and CDR2 is ANQGSEA in the germline V gene. Trimming stripped 4 bases from V and 6 bases from J, with 8 bases between. The CDR3 is 11 amino acids. CDR3 loop: CSVGPADTQYF. In DNA form, the CDR3 reads TGCAGCGTTGGTCCAGCGGATACGCAGTATTTT.

The chain is built from TRBV28 and TRBJ2-6; 8 bases are a match to TRBD1. Germline CDR1 reads MDHEN; CDR2 reads SYDVKM. The CDR3 sequence is 17 residues long. Trimming at V came to 3 bases and at J to 0 bases, leaving 4 bases not matched to a gene. The CDR3 reads CASSLTGDSSGANVLTF. DNA for the CDR3: TGTGCCAGCAGTTTGACAGGGGACAGCTCTGGGGCCAACGTCCTGACTTTC.